This T cell receptor beta chain comes out of a study of shared clonotypes between healthy human individuals. Study-wide results and caveats: Compared with memory subsets, naive subsets generally had larger estimated richness. Owing to a small donor count, the genetic and exposure-history diversity represented was limited.

For sorted subsets, approximately 180 ng DNA per replicate equaled 33,000 or so T cell genomes. The data were produced by immunoSEQ multiplex PCR, yet TCRdb's version contains in-frame clones alone and is incomplete. The data hold more than 1.2 million clones, with 98% observed a single time. Germline CDR1 and CDR2: SGDLS and YYNGEE. The CDR3 has 13 amino acids. J was trimmed by 6 bases and V by 0 bases; bases with no gene match: 2. For this clone: Its antigen is undetermined.

Sequencing used naive CD4+ T cells sorted from blood. Subset in this sample: CD45RA+ positively selected. The receptor was derived from a man younger than 45 in good health. The chain joins TRBV9 to TRBJ2-5; TRBD2 matches at 7 bases. The CDR3 spells CASSVGEGKTQYF. The CDR3 DNA is TGTGCCAGCAGCGTAGGGGAGGGAAAGACCCAGTACTTC.